This entry describes one T cell receptor beta chain. The data derive from a study of blood T cell repertoires in COVID-19. How the authors handled the data: Amplification from reference gene primers served as the basis for estimated nucleated cell counts. The data were produced by immunoSEQ multiplex PCR, yet TCRdb's version contains in-frame clones alone and is incomplete. From that table come the V and J calls and clone size; the DNA was used to work out D and trimming. The sample has fewer than 200,000 clones; 75% to 90% are singletons. Trimming cost V 6 bases and J 4 bases, with 12 bases left between them. Germline CDR1 and CDR2: LGHNT and FRNRAP. The CDR3 is 13 residues long.

Sequenced input: peripheral blood. The TCR originated in a woman aged 60-70 years with acute or convalescent COVID-19. The chain carries TRBV12-5 and TRBJ1-2; unclear D gene. This CDR3 reads CASGSGILYGYTF. CDR3 sequence (DNA): TGTGCTAGTGGATCCGGGATCCTCTATGGCTACACCTTC.